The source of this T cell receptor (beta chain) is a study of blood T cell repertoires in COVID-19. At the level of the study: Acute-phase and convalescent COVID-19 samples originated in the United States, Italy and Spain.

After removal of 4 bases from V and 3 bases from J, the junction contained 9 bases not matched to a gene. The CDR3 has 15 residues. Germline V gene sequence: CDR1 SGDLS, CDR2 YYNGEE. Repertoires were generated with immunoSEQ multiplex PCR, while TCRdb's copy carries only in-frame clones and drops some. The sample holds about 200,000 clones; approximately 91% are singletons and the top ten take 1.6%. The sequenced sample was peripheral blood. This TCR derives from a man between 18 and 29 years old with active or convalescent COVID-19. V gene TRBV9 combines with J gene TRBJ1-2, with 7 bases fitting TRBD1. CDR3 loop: CASSREGTVHYGYTF. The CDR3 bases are TGTGCCAGCAGCAGGGAAGGGACAGTTCACTATGGCTACACCTTC. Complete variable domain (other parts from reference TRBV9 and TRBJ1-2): DSGVTQTPKHLITATGQRVTLRCSPRSGDLSVYWYQQSLDQGLQFLIQYYNGEERAKGNILERFSAQQFPDLHSELNLSSLELGDSALYFCASSREGTVHYGYTFGSGTRLTVV.